This TCR beta chain was found in a study of naive and memory T cell subsets. This clonotype came up a few times. Its antigen remains unknown. Both TRBC1 and TRBC2 were covered by a beta constant-region primer of two equimolar oligonucleotides. Four rounds of PCR amplified the ligated cDNA using nested alpha and beta constant-region primers plus SP2. TCRdb reanalysed the UMI-ligation and nested PCR reads using MiXCR and keeps one entry per CDR3 protein. The data contain 150,000 or so distinct CDR3 sequences, about 23% of them singletons. Study-level results: Naive and memory repertoire findings lacked a ground truth for validation. Especially in CD8 cells, naive repertoires contained a few larger clonotypes, possibly CD45RA-re-expressing memory cells.

J gave up 4 bases and V 6 bases, and 11 bases lay outside the gene matches. Per germline, CDR1 DFQATT and CDR2 SNEGSKA (reference sequence). This CDR3 is 16 amino acids long. Sequences were obtained from naive CD4+ T cells from blood. This clonotype was obtained from a human donor in good health. This chain links TRBV20-1 with TRBJ2-7, with 14 bases fitting TRBD2. The CDR3 sequence: CSATGTSGRGGYEQYF. CDR3 nucleotides: TGCAGTGCAACCGGGACTAGCGGGAGAGGTGGGTACGAGCAGTACTTC.